The clone carrying this T cell receptor (beta chain) has a single count. The antigen remains unidentified. Expressed TCRB transcripts were sequenced because the isolated RNA had all been reverse transcribed beforehand. Profiling relied on immunoSEQ multiplex PCR, and the TCRdb table lists in-frame clones only, not all of them. The table includes about 160,000 clones, around 63% detected once. This CDR3 has 13 residues. Deletions cut 4 bases from V and 3 bases from J, with 6 bases between. Germline lookup yields CDR1 SEHNR and CDR2 FQNEAQ (reference sequence). The data were obtained in a study of beta chain features in type 1 diabetes. Regarding the study as a whole: Type 1 diabetes patients showed a moderate but significant shortening of TCRB CDR3s in all four CD4+ subsets. Although PCR might favor shorter templates, it would do so equally in patients and controls. The similarity of naive, central memory and Treg TCRB repertoires appeared greater among patients than among healthy donors.

The J gene is TRBJ2-2, the V gene TRBV7-9; D ambiguous. Sequenced sample: naive CD4+ T cells from blood. The receptor was isolated from a man aged 25 to 40 with type 1 diabetes. The DNA of the CDR3 is TGTGCCAGCAGCTCCAGAGACACCGGGGAGCTGTTTTTT. It translates to CASSSRDTGELFF.